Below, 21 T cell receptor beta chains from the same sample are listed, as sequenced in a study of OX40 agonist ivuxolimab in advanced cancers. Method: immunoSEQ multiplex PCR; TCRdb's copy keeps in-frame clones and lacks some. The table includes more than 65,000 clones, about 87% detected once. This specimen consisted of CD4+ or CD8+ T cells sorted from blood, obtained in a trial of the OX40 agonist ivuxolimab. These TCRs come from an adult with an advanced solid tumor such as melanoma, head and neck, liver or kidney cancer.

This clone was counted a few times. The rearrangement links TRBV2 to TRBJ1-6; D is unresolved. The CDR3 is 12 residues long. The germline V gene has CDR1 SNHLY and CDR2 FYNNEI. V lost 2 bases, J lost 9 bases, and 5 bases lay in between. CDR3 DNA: TGTGCCAGCAGTGAAATAGCTTCACCCCTCCACTTT. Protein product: CASSEIASPLHF.

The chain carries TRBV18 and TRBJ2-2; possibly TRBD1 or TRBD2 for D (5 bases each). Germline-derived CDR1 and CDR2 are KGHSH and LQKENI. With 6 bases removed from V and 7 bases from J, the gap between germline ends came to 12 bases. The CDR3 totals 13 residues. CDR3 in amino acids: CASSPRDRGELFF. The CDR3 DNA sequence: TGTGCCAGCTCCCCCAGGGACCGCGGGGAGCTGTTTTTT.

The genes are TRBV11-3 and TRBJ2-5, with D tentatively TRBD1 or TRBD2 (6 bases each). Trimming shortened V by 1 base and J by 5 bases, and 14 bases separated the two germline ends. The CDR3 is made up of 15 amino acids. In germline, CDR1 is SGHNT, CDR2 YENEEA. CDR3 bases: TGTGCCAGCAGCTTAGGGGGGGCCGGGGACGAGACCCAGTACTTC. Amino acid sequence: CASSLGGAGDETQYF. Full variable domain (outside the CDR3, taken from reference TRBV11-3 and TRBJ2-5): EAGVVQSPRYKIIEKKQPVAFWCNPISGHNTLYWYLQNLGQGPELLIRYENEEAVDDSQLPKDRFSAERLKGVDSTLKIQPAELGDSAVYLCASSLGGAGDETQYFGPGTRLLVL.

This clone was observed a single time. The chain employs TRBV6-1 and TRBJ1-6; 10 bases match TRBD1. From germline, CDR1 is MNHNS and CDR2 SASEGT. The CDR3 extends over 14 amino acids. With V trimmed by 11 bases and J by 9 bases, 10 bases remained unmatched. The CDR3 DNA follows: TGTGCCGGTCGGGACAGGGGCCTAGGTTCACCCCTCCACTTT. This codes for CAGRDRGLGSPLHF.

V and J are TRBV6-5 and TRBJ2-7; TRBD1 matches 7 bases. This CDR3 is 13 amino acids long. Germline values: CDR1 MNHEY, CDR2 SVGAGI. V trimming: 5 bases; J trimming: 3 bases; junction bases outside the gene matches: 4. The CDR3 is CASSKRQGYEQYF. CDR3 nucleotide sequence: TGTGCCAGCAGTAAGAGACAGGGCTACGAGCAGTACTTC.

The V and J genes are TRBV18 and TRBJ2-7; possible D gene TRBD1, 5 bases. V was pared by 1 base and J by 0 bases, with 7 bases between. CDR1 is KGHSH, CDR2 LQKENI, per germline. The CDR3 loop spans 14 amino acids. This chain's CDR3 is CASSPQGVSYEQYF. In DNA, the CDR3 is TGTGCCAGCTCACCACAAGGGGTCTCCTACGAGCAGTACTTC.

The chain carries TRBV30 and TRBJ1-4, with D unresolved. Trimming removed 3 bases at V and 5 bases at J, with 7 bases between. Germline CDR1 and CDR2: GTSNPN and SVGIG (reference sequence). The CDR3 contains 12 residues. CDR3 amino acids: CAWRAGNEKLFF. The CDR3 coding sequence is TGTGCCTGGAGGGCCGGGAATGAAAAACTGTTTTTT.

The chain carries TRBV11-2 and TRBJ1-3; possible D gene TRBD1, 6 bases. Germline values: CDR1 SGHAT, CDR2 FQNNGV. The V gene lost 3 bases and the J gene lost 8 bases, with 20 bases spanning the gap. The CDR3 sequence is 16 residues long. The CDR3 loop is CASSLMVGTLVDTIYF. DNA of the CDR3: TGTGCCAGCAGCTTGATGGTCGGGACACTTGTCGACACCATATATTTT.

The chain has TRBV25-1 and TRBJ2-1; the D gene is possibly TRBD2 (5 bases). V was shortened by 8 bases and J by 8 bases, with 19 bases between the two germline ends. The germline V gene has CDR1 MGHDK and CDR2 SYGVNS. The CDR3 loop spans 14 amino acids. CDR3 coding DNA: TGTGCCAGCCGGCTTACTAGTATAAACGATGAGCAGTTCTTC. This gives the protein CASRLTSINDEQFF.

The CDR3 sequence is CASSHSKGGWAGNFANTGELFF. Written as DNA, the CDR3 is TGCGCCAGCAGCCACTCAAAAGGGGGGTGGGCAGGGAATTTCGCGAACACCGGGGAGCTGTTTTTT. This chain links TRBV4-1 with TRBJ2-2; TRBD1 or TRBD2 may be the D gene (6 bases each). This CDR3 has 22 amino acids. The V gene's germline CDR1 is MGHRA and CDR2 YSYEKL. The V end lost 3 bases, the J end lost 0 bases, and 29 bases lay between the germline ends.

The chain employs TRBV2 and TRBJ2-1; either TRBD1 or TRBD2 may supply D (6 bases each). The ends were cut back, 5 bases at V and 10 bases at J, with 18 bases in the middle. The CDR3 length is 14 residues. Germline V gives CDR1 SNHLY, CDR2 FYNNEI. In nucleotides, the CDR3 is TGTGCCAGCAGTCCCAGACTAGGGGGGACGGAGCAGTTCTTC. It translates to CASSPRLGGTEQFF. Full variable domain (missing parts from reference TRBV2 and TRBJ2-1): EPEVTQTPSHQVTQMGQEVILRCVPISNHLYFYWYRQILGQKVEFLVSFYNNEISEKSEIFDDQFSVERPDGSNFTLKIRSTKLEDSAMYFCASSPRLGGTEQFFGPGTRLTVL.

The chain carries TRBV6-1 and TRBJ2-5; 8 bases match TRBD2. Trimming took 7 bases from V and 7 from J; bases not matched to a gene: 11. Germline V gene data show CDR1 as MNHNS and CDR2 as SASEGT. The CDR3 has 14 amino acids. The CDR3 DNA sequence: TGTGCCAGCAACGACAGCGGGGGCCTCGTGACCCAGTACTTC. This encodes CASNDSGGLVTQYF.

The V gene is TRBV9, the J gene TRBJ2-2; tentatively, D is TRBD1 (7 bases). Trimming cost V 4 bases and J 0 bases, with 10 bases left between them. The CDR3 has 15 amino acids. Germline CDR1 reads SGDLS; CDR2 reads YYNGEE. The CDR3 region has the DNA TGTGCCAGCAGCCAGGGGGGAGCGAACACCGGGGAGCTGTTTTTT. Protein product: CASSQGGANTGELFF.

CDR3 sequence (DNA): TGTGCCAGCGGGGGGCGATACAATGAGCAGTTCTTC. Residues: CASGGRYNEQFF. V usage is TRBV7-6 and J usage is TRBJ2-1, with D perhaps TRBD1 or TRBD2 (6 bases each). V lost 8 bases and J 4 bases, leaving 9 bases between the germline ends. CDR3 length: 12 amino acids. The germline CDR1 and CDR2 sequences are SGHVS and FNYEAQ.

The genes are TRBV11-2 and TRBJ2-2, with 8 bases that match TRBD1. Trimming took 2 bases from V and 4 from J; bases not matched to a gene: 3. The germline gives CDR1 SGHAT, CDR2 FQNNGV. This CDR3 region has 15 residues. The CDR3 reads CASSLYRGSTGELFF. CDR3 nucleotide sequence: TGTGCCAGCAGCTTATACAGGGGGAGCACCGGGGAGCTGTTTTTT.

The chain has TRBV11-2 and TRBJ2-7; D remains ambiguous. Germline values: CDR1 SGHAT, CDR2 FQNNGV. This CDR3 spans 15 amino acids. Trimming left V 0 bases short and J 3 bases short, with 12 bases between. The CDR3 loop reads CASSLDHVSNYEQYF. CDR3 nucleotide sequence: TGTGCCAGCAGCTTAGATCACGTCAGCAACTACGAGCAGTACTTC.

CDR3 loop: CASSLDTGAGRNTEAFF. The DNA of the CDR3 is TGTGCCAGCAGCTTGGATACAGGGGCAGGTAGGAACACTGAAGCTTTCTTT. The chain is built from TRBV5-8 and TRBJ1-1; TRBD1 matches at 7 bases. V gave up 0 bases and J gave up 1 base; unmatched junction bases: 9. Germline CDR1 reads SGHTS; CDR2 reads YDEGEE. The CDR3 covers 17 residues.

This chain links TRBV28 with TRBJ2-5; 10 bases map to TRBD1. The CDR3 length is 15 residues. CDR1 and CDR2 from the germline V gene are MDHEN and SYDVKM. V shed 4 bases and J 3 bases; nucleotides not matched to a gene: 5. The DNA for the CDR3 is TGTGCCAGCAGTTCTACGACAGGGGGCAAAGAGACCCAGTACTTC. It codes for CASSSTTGGKETQYF.

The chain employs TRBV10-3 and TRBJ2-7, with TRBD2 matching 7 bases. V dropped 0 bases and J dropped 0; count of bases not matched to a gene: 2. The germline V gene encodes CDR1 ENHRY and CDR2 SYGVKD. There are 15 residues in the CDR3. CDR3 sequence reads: CAISESGGSSYEQYF. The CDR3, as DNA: TGTGCCATCAGTGAGTCCGGGGGGAGCTCCTACGAGCAGTACTTC.

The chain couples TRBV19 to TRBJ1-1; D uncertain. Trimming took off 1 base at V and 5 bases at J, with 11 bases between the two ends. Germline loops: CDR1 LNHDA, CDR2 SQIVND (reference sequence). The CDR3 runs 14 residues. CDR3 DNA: TGTGCCAGTAGTATAGGGGTCCGGCGGACTGAAGCTTTCTTT. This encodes CASSIGVRRTEAFF.

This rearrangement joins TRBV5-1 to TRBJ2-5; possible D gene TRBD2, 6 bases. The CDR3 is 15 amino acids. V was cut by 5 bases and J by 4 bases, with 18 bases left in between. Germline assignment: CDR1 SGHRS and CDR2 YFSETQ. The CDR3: CASSSGTLSGETQYF. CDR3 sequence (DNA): TGCGCCAGCAGTTCAGGGACTCTATCGGGAGAGACCCAGTACTTC.